The 10 T cell receptor beta chains given below trace back to one sample, sequenced in a study of CD8 T cells in ankylosing spondylitis. Study findings and constraints: Among TCR beta sequences, a motif of 7 to 9 highly homologous variants appeared characteristic of ankylosing spondylitis blood.

TCRdb reprocessed the 5' RACE reads via MiXCR and lists one record per CDR3 protein. Here the sample spans about 540,000 distinct CDR3 sequences, about an eighth being singletons. What these receptors recognize is not known. The sample comprised blood, either unsorted or a sorted T cell fraction (not recorded which). These receptors all stem from a male donor with ankylosing spondylitis.

This clonotype was detected a few times. The chain carries TRBV25-1 and TRBJ2-7, with 8 bases aligning to TRBD1. CDR3 size: 15 residues. Germline V gene sequence: CDR1 MGHDK, CDR2 SYGVNS. Trimming removed 4 bases from V and 4 bases from J; junction bases left unmatched: 9. CDR3 sequence reads: CASSGPAGGWYEQYF. The CDR3 DNA is TGTGCCAGCAGTGGACCGGCAGGGGGCTGGTACGAGCAGTACTTC.

There are a few counts of this clonotype. The chain combines TRBV19 with TRBJ2-7; no definite D call. The CDR3 sequence is 14 residues long. V was trimmed by 5 bases and J by 0 bases, leaving 11 bases between them. CDR1 is LNHDA and CDR2 is SQIVND in the germline V gene (reference sequence). The CDR3 sequence is CASSWRHGSYEQYF. CDR3 nucleotides: TGTGCCAGTAGTTGGCGTCACGGCTCCTACGAGCAGTACTTC.

The chain is built from TRBV9 and TRBJ2-1, with D perhaps matching TRBD1 (5 bases). This CDR3 is built from 11 residues. The ends were cut back, 4 bases at V and 12 bases at J, with 11 bases in the middle. CDR1 and CDR2 (germline): SGDLS, YYNGEE. DNA for the CDR3: TGTGCCAGCAGCATAGGACAACCGCAGTTCTTC. As protein: CASSIGQPQFF.

This clonotype was counted at least ten times. This chain joins TRBV5-1 and TRBJ2-2; unclear D gene. CDR1 is SGHRS and CDR2 is YFSETQ in the germline V gene. Trimming pared 1 base from V and 7 bases from J, leaving 11 bases between. The CDR3 runs 14 residues. CDR3 coding DNA: TGCGCCAGCAGCTTGAATAGGGCCGTCGGGGAGCTGTTTTTT. It encodes CASSLNRAVGELFF.

This clonotype was seen only a few times. This chain connects TRBV24-1 to TRBJ2-1; 7 bases line up with TRBD2. The CDR3 has 14 residues. CDR1 KGHDR and CDR2 SFDVKD come from the germline V gene. The V and J ends lost 4 bases and 7 bases, in that order; junction bases with no gene match: 6. The CDR3 nucleotides are TGTGCCACCAGTGAGACCGGTAGCGGGAATGAGCAGTTCTTC. It specifies CATSETGSGNEQFF.

The rearrangement uses TRBV28 and TRBJ1-5; the D gene is possibly TRBD1 (5 bases). Trimming took off 6 bases at V and 8 bases at J, with 17 bases between the two ends. This CDR3 spans 14 amino acids. Germline CDR1 MDHEN, CDR2 SYDVKM. CDR3: CASSPGGGIEPQHF. The CDR3 DNA sequence: TGTGCCAGCAGCCCTGGGGGGGGGATTGAGCCCCAGCATTTT.

This chain joins TRBV20-1 and TRBJ1-5; D is undetermined. Germline V gene data show CDR1 as DFQATT and CDR2 as SNEGSKA (reference sequence). The CDR3 consists of 13 residues. V was clipped by 6 bases and J by 7 bases, with 16 bases between them. CDR3 DNA sequence: TGCAGTGCAAGGCCTCAAGCGGGACAGCCCCAGCATTTT. Its translation: CSARPQAGQPQHF.

This clonotype was seen a handful of times. The chain uses TRBV5-1 and TRBJ1-1; D may be TRBD1 (5 bases). The CDR3 is 15 residues long. V gave up 6 bases and J gave up 0 bases, with 15 bases separating them. Germline CDR1 reads SGHRS; CDR2 reads YFSETQ. The CDR3: CASTPDGDLNTEAFF. The CDR3 nucleotides read TGCGCCAGCACGCCGGACGGGGACCTGAACACTGAAGCTTTCTTT.

This clonotype has more than one count but fewer than ten. This rearrangement joins TRBV7-8 to TRBJ1-1; D uncertain. Trimming removed 8 bases at V and 5 bases at J, with 12 bases between. Germline CDR1 is SGHVS and CDR2 is FQNEAQ. There are 12 residues in the CDR3. The CDR3 DNA reads TGTGCCAGCCGGACCTTCCAAACTGAAGCTTTCTTT. This sequence encodes CASRTFQTEAFF.

The CDR3 region has the DNA TGTGCCATAGCGGGCGCCGGAAACACCATATATTTT. This encodes CAIAGAGNTIYF. V is TRBV10-3 and J is TRBJ1-3; D remains ambiguous. V was cut by 9 bases and J by 4 bases, with 10 bases left in between. The germline CDR1 and CDR2 sequences are ENHRY and SYGVKD. The CDR3 is made up of 12 amino acids.